This T cell receptor (beta chain) is from a study of early T cells in non-severe SARS-CoV-2 infection. On the study more broadly: Chains were not paired, and sequencing was done on bulk RNA from unsorted whole blood. The study's findings and limits: VDJdb matching, biased toward anti-spike CD8 responses, missed private and CD4 specificities.

This clonotype was recorded at least ten times. Antigen: not known. The germline CDR1 and CDR2 sequences are LGHNA and YNFKEQ. V was clipped by 1 base and J by 2 bases, with 8 bases between them. The CDR3 covers 14 residues. Attachment of unique molecular identifiers to individual cDNA molecules was performed. A single record per CDR3 protein comes from TCRdb applying MiXCR to the 5' RACE reads. The data contain tens of thousands of distinct CDR3 sequences, 10% of them singletons. This chain links TRBV4-2 with TRBJ1-2; no definite D call. The sequencing input was whole blood. This receptor was taken from an adult who was a healthcare worker with PCR-confirmed SARS-CoV-2 infection or an uninfected control (not recorded which). CDR3 DNA: TGTGCCAGCAGCCAAGTTACCGGGAACTATGGCTACACCTTC. Its translation is CASSQVTGNYGYTF.